This TCR beta chain was documented in a study of blood T cell repertoires in COVID-19. Categorization into cohorts depended on clinical history that participants reported. Each exposed participant met a COVID-19 case in the 2 weeks preceding study entry. Sequencing was performed with immunoSEQ multiplex PCR; in TCRdb, only in-frame clones are kept and a portion is missing. The sample holds 250,000 or so clones, approximately 88% seen once. This CDR3 spans 16 amino acids. V shed 1 base, J shed 3 bases, and the junction held 7 bases outside the gene matches. Germline CDR1 and CDR2: LGHDT and YNNKEL (reference sequence).

This TCR derives from a woman aged 30 to 39 who had been exposed to COVID-19. The rearrangement links TRBV3-1 (or the pseudogene TRBV3-2) to TRBJ2-3, with 7 positions matching TRBD2. The sample taken for sequencing was PBMCs or T cells enriched from blood (not recorded which). CDR3 amino acids: CASSQGWGGSTDTQYF. Written as DNA, the CDR3 is TGTGCCAGCAGCCAAGGATGGGGCGGGAGTACAGATACGCAGTATTTT.